This entry features one T cell receptor (beta chain) sequence. The antigen is not known. These data are taken from a study of T cell responses to AZD1222 COVID-19 vaccine. Study-level information: It was second doses at about 4 or about 12 weeks that were pooled. General study points: Within unmutated variant regions lay the reported targets of nearly half of spike-specific TCRs. Mostly white British, mostly female donors; authors suggested clonal diversity may be underestimated.

Sequenced by immunoSEQ multiplex PCR; TCRdb stores in-frame clones only, minus some. Of some 170,000 clones listed, roughly 93% are singletons. The ends lost 3 bases at V and 16 bases at J; junction bases unmatched: 9. The CDR3 is made up of 13 amino acids. Germline V lookup: CDR1 MNHEY, CDR2 SMNVEV (reference sequence). V gene TRBV27 combines with J gene TRBJ1-6, with 7 bases that match TRBD1. This receptor was taken from an adult in good health. The sequences come from peripheral blood, collected on day 0 of AZD1222 vaccination. The CDR3 is CASSFRDSLSLHF. Here the CDR3 DNA reads TGTGCCAGCAGTTTCCGGGACAGCCTATCGCTCCACTTT.